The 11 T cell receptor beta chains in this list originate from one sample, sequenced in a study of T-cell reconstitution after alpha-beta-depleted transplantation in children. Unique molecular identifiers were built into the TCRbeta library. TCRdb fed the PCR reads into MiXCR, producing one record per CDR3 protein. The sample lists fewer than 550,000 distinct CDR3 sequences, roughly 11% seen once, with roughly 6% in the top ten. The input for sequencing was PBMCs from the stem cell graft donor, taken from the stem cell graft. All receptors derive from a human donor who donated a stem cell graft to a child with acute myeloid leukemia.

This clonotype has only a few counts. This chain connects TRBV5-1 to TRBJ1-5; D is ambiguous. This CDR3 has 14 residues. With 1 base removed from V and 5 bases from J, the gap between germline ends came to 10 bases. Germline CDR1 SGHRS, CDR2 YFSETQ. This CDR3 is CASSLNGVDQPQHF. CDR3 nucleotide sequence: TGCGCCAGCAGCTTGAACGGAGTGGATCAGCCCCAGCATTTT.

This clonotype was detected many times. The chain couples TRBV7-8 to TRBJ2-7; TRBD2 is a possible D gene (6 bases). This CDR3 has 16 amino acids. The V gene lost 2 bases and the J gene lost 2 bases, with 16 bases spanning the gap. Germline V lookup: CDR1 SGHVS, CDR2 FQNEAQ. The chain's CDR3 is CASSLIVLGGPYEQYF. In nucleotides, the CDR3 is TGTGCCAGCAGCTTAATCGTGTTGGGGGGTCCCTACGAGCAGTACTTC. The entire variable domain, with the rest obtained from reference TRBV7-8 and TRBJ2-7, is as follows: GAGVSQSPRYKVAKRGQDVALRCDPISGHVSLFWYQQALGQGPEFLTYFQNEAQLDKSGLPSDRFFAERPEGSVSTLKIQRTQQEDSAVYLCASSLIVLGGPYEQYFGPGTRLTVT.

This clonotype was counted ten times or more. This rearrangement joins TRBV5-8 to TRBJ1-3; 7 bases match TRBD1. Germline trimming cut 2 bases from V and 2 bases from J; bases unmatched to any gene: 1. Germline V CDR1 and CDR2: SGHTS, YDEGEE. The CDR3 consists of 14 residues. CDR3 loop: CASSFTGAGNTIYF. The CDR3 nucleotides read TGTGCCAGCAGCTTTACAGGGGCTGGAAACACCATATATTTT. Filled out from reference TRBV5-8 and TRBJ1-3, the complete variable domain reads EAGVTQSPTHLIKTRGQQATLRCSPISGHTSVYWYQQALGLGLQFLLWYDEGEERNRGNFPPRFSGRQFPNYSSELNVNALELEDSALYLCASSFTGAGNTIYFGEGSWLTVV.

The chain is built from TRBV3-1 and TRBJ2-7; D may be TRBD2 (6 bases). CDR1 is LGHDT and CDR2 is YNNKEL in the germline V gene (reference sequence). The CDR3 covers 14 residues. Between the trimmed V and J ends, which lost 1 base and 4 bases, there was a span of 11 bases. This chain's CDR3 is CASSQAGVVYEQYF. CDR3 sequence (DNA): TGTGCCAGCAGCCAAGCGGGAGTTGTATACGAGCAGTACTTC.

In DNA form, the CDR3 reads TGTGCCAGCAGTAAGTCGACAGTAAGGGACACTGAAGCTTTCTTT. It encodes CASSKSTVRDTEAFF. The chain couples TRBV6-5 to TRBJ1-1; D may be TRBD1 (5 bases). Looked up from germline, CDR1 is MNHEY and CDR2 is SVGAGI. The CDR3 has 15 amino acids. Trimming pared 5 bases from V and 3 bases from J, leaving 16 bases between.

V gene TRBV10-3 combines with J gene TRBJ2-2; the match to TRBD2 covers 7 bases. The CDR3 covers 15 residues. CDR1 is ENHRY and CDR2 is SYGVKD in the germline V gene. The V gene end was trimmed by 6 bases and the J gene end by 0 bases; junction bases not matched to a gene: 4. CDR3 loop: CAISKRESNTGELFF. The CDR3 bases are TGTGCCATCAGCAAGCGGGAATCGAACACCGGGGAGCTGTTTTTT.

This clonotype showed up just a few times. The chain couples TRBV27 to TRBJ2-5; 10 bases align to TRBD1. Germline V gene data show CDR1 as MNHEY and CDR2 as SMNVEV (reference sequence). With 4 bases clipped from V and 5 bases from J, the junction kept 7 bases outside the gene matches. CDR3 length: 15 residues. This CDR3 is CASSSPGQGSETQYF. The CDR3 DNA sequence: TGTGCCAGCAGTTCGCCGGGACAGGGGAGCGAGACCCAGTACTTC.

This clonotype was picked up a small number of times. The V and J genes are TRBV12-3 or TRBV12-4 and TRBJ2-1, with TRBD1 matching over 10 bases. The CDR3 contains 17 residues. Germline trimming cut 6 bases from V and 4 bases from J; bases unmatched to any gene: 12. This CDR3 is CASSPLYPGQGYNEQFF. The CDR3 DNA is TGTGCCAGCAGCCCCCTATATCCGGGACAGGGGTACAATGAGCAGTTCTTC.

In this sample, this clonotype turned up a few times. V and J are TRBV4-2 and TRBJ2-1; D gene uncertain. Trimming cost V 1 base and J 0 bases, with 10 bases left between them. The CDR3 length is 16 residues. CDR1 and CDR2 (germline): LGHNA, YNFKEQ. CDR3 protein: CASSQGSANSYNEQFF. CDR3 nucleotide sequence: TGTGCCAGCAGCCAAGGATCAGCGAACTCCTACAATGAGCAGTTCTTC.

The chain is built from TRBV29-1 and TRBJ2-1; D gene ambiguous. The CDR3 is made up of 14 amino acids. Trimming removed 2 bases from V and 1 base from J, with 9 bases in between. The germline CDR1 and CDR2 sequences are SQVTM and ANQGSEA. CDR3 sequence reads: CSVEFVTSYNEQFF. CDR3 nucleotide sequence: TGCAGCGTTGAATTCGTGACTTCCTACAATGAGCAGTTCTTC.

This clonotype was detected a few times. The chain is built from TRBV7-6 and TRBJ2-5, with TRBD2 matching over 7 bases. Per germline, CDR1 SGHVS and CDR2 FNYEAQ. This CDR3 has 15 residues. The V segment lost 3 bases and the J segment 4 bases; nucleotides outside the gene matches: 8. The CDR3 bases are TGTGCCAGCAGCTTTGGGGGAGGGCCGGTAGAGACCCAGTACTTC. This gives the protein CASSFGGGPVETQYF.